The rows below give T cell receptor beta chains drawn from one sample of a study of graft-versus-host responses after intestinal transplantation. Sequencing was performed with immunoSEQ multiplex PCR; in TCRdb, only in-frame clones are kept and a portion is missing. The sample contains tens of thousands of clones, around 95% of which appear only once. For these TCRs, the target antigens are not known. Material: unstimulated CD8+ T cells sorted from spleen or lymph node cells, obtained before transplant. All receptors derive from a human donor who was the organ donor for an intestinal transplant. Each CDR3 is given with its conserved first and last residue. The D gene is left open where the match is weak.

V gene	J gene	D gene	CDR3 protein	CDR3 DNA
TRBV19	TRBJ1-1	.	CASSRLTDIPEAFF	TGTGCCAGTAGTCGGTTGACGGATATCCCCGAAGCTTTCTTT
TRBV28	TRBJ1-1	.	CASSLQEGTEAFF	TGTGCCAGCAGTTTACAGGAGGGCACTGAAGCTTTCTTT
TRBV12-5	TRBJ1-4	.	CASGNAGPEKLFF	TGTGCTAGTGGCAACGCGGGGCCCGAAAAACTGTTTTTT
TRBV19	TRBJ1-4	.	CATEGRINEKLFF	TGTGCCACCGAAGGACGGATTAATGAAAAACTGTTTTTT
TRBV5-4	TRBJ2-3	TRBD1	CASSLGQVGTDTQYF	TGTGCCAGCAGCTTAGGACAGGTGGGCACAGATACGCAGTATTTT
TRBV7-6	TRBJ2-1	.	CASSLVGGESSYNEQFF	TGTGCCAGCAGCTTAGTTGGCGGGGAGAGCTCCTACAATGAGCAGTTCTTC
TRBV28	TRBJ1-2	TRBD1	CASSFGTGIVLYGYTF	TGTGCCAGCAGTTTTGGGACAGGGATCGTACTCTATGGCTACACCTTC
TRBV28	TRBJ1-1	.	CASSLWALTEYYTEAFF	TGTGCCAGCAGTTTATGGGCCCTGACAGAGTATTACACTGAAGCTTTCTTT
TRBV30	TRBJ2-3	.	CAGSSSAPTDTQYF	TGTGCCGGCTCCAGTTCGGCCCCCACAGATACGCAGTATTTT
TRBV7-9	TRBJ2-5	.	CASSSLRAETQYF	TGTGCCAGCAGCTCCCTTAGGGCGGAGACCCAGTACTTC